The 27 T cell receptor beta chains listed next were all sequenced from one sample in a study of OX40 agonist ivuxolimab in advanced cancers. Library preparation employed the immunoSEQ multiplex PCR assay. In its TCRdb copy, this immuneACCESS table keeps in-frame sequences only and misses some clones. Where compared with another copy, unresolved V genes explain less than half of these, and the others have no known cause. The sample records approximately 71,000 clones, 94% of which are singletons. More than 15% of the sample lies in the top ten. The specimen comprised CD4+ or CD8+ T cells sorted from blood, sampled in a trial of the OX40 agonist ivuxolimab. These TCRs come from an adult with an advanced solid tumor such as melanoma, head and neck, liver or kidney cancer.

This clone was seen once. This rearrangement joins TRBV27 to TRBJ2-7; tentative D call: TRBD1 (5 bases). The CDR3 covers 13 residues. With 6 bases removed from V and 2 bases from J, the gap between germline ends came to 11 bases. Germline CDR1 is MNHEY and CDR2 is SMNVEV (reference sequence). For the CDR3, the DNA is TGTGCCAGCAGCCCTCAGGGTACCTACGAGCAGTACTTC. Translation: CASSPQGTYEQYF.

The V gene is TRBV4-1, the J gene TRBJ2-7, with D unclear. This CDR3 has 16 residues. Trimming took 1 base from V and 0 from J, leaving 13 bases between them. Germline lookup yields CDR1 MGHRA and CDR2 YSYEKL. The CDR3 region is CASSQVGHISSYEQYF. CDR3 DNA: TGCGCCAGCAGCCAAGTAGGTCATATTAGCTCCTACGAGCAGTACTTC.

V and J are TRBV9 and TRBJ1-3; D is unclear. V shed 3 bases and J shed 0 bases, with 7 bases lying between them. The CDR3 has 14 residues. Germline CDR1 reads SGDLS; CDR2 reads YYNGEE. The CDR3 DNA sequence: TGTGCCAGCAGCGAAGGTTTCTCTGGAAACACCATATATTTT. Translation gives CASSEGFSGNTIYF.

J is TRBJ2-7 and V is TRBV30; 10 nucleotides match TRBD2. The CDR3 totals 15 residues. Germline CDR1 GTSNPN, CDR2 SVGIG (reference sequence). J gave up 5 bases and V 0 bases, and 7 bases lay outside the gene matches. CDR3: CAWSVQAGGRNEQYF. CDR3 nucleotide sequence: TGTGCCTGGAGTGTACAAGCGGGAGGGCGGAACGAGCAGTACTTC.

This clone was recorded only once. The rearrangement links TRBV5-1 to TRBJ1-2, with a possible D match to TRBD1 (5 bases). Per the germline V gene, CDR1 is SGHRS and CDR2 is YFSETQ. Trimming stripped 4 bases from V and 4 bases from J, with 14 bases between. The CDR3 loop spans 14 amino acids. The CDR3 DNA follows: TGCGCCAGCAGCCTCGAGACAGTTTTCTATGGCTACACCTTC. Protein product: CASSLETVFYGYTF.

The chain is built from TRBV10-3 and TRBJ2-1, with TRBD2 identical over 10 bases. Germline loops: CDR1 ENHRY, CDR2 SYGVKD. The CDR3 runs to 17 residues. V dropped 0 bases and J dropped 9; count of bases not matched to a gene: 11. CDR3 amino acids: CAISESGGTSGDLEQFF. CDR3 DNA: TGTGCCATCAGTGAGTCGGGCGGAACTAGCGGGGATCTTGAGCAGTTCTTC.

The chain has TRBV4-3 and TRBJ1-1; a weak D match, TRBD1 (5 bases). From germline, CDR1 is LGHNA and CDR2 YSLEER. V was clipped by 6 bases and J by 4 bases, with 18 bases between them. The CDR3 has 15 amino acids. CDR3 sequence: CASRQFQGRGTEAFF. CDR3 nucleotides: TGCGCCAGCAGACAATTTCAGGGCCGAGGCACTGAAGCTTTCTTT.

The CDR3 loop is CASGLGPRQDPSGANVLTF. CDR3 nucleotides: TGTGCTAGTGGTTTGGGTCCGAGACAGGACCCCTCTGGGGCCAACGTCCTGACTTTC. The V gene is TRBV12-5, the J gene TRBJ2-6, with a possible D match to TRBD1 (6 bases). The germline gives CDR1 LGHNT, CDR2 FRNRAP. V dropped 1 base and J dropped 0 bases, with 16 bases sitting between them. The CDR3 length is 19 residues.

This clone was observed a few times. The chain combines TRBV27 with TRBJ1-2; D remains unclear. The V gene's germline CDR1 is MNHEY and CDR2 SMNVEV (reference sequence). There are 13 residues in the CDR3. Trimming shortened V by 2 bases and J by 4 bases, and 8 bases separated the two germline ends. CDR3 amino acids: CASSLQPSYGYTF. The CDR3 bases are TGTGCCAGCAGTTTACAACCCAGCTATGGCTACACCTTC.

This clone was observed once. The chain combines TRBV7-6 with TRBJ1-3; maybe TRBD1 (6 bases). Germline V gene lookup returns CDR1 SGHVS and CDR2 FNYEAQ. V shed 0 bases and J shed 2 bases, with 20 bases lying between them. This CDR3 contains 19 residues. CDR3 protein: CASSLAAAGALIPGNTIYF. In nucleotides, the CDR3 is TGTGCCAGCAGCTTAGCGGCGGCAGGGGCCCTTATACCTGGAAACACCATATATTTT. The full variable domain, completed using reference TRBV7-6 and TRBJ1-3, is GAGVSQSPRYKVTKRGQDVALRCDPISGHVSLYWYRQALGQGPEFLTYFNYEAQQDKSGLPNDRFSAERPEGSISTLTIQRTEQRDSAMYRCASSLAAAGALIPGNTIYFGEGSWLTVV.

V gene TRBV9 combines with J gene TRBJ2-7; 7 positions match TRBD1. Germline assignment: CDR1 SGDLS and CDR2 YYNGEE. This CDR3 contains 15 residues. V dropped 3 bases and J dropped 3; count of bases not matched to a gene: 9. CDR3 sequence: CASSESPGQIYEQYF. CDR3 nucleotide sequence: TGTGCCAGCAGCGAATCACCGGGACAGATCTACGAGCAGTACTTC.

The CDR3 DNA is TGCGCCAGCAGCCAAGGATATTCCTACGAGCAGTACTTC. Translation: CASSQGYSYEQYF. The chain has TRBV4-3 and TRBJ2-7; D unresolved. Trimming pared 1 base from V and 1 base from J, leaving 5 bases between. This CDR3 has 13 amino acids. CDR1 is LGHNA and CDR2 is YSLEER in the germline V gene.

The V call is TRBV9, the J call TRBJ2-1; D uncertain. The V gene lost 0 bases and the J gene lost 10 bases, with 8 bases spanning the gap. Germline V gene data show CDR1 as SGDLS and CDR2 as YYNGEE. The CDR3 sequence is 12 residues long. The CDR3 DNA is TGTGCCAGCAGCGTAGCCGATTGGGAGCAGTTCTTC. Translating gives CASSVADWEQFF.

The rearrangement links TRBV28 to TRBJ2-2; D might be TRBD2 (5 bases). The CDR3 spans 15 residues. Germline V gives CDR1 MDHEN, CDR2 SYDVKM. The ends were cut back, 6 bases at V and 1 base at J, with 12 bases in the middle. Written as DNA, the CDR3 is TGTGCCAGCAGCTCTCCGGGAAAGAACACCGGGGAGCTGTTTTTT. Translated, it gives CASSSPGKNTGELFF.

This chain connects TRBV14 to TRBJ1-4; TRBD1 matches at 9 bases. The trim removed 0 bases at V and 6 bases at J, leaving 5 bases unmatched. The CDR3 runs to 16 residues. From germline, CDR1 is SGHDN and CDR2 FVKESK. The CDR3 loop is CASSQEQRQGDEKLFF. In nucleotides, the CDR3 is TGTGCCAGCAGCCAAGAGCAGCGACAGGGGGATGAAAAACTGTTTTTT.

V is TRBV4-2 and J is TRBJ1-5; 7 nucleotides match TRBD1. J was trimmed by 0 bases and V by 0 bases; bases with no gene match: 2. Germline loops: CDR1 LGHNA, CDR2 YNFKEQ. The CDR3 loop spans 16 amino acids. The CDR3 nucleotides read TGTGCCAGCAGCCAAGACAGGGGGGTTAGCAATCAGCCCCAGCATTTT. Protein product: CASSQDRGVSNQPQHF.

CDR3 DNA: TGCGCCAGCAGCCAAGATCGGGGACAGGGTTCCAGCGAGCAGTACTTC. Protein product: CASSQDRGQGSSEQYF. V gene TRBV4-3 combines with J gene TRBJ2-7, with 9 bases matching TRBD1. Germline CDR1 is LGHNA and CDR2 is YSLEER. The CDR3 has 16 residues. V was pared by 0 bases and J by 6 bases, with 9 bases of the junction left unmatched.

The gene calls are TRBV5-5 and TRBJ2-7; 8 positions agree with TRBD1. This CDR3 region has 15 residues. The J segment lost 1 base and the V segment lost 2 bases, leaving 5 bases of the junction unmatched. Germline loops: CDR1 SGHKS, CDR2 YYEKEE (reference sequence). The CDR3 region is CASSFGQGGSYEQYF. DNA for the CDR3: TGTGCCAGCAGCTTCGGACAGGGTGGGTCCTACGAGCAGTACTTC.

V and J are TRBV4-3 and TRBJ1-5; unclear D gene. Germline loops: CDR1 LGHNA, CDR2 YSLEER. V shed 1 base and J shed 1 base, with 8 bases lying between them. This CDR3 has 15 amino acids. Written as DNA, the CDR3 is TGCGCCAGCAGCCAAGTGGAAGGGAGCAATCAGCCCCAGCATTTT. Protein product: CASSQVEGSNQPQHF.

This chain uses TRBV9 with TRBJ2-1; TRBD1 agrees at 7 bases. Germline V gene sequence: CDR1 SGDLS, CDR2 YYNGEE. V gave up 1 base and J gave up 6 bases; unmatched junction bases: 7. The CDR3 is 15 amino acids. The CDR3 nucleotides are TGTGCCAGCAGCGTACTACAGGGGTCAATCAATGAGCAGTTCTTC. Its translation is CASSVLQGSINEQFF.

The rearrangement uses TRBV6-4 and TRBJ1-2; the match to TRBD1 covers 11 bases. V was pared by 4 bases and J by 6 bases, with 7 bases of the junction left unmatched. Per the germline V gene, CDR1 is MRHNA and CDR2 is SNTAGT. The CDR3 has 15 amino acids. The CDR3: CASSVGTGGSDGYTF. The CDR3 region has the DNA TGTGCCAGCAGTGTGGGGACAGGGGGAAGTGATGGCTACACCTTC.

The CDR3: CASSQGRGADEKLFF. DNA of the CDR3: TGCGCCAGCAGCCAAGGTCGGGGGGCGGATGAAAAACTGTTTTTT. The rearrangement links TRBV4-3 to TRBJ1-4; D might be TRBD1 (6 bases). Trimming left V 1 base short and J 6 bases short, with 12 bases between. There are 15 residues in the CDR3. Germline V gives CDR1 LGHNA, CDR2 YSLEER.

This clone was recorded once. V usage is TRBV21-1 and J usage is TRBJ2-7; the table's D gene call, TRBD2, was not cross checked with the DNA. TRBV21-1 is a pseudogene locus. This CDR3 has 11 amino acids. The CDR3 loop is CARPPRDEQYF. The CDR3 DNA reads TGTGCCAGACCACCTAGAGACGAGCAGTACTTC.

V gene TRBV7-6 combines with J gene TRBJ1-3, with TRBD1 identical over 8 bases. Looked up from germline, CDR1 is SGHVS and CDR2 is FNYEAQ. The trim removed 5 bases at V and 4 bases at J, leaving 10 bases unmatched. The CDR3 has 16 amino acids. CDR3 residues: CASSPLTGGVGNTIYF. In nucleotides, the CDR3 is TGTGCCAGCAGCCCCCTAACAGGGGGGGTAGGAAACACCATATATTTT.

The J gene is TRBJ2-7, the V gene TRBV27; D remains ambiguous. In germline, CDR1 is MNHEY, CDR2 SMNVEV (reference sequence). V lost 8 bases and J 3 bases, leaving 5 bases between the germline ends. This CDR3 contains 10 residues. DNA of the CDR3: TGTGCCAGCGGCCACTACGAGCAGTACTTC. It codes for CASGHYEQYF.

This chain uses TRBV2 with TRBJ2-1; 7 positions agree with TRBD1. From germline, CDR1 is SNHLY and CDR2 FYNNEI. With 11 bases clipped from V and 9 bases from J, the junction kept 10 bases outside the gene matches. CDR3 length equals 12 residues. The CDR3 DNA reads TGTGCCGCGAGAGGGGGCTTTGGTGAGCAGTTCTTC. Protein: CAARGGFGEQFF.

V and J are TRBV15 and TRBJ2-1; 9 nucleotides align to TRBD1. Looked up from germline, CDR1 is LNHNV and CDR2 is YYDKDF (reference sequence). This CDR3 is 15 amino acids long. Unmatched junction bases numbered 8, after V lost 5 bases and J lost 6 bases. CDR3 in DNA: TGTGCCACCAGCGTCCGGGACAGGGTAACCAATGAGCAGTTCTTC. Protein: CATSVRDRVTNEQFF.